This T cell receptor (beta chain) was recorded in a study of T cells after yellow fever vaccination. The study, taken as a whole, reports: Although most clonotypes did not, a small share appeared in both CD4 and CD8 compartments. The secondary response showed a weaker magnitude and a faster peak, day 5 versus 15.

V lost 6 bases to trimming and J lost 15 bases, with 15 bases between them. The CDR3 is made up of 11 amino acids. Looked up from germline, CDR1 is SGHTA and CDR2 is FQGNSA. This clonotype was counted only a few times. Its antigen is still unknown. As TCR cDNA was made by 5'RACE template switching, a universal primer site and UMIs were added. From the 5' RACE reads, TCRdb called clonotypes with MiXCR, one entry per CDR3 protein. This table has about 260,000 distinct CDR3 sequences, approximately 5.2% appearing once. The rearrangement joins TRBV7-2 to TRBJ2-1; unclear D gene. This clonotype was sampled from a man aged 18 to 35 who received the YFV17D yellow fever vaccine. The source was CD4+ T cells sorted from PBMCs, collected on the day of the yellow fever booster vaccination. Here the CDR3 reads CASRYDTQLFF. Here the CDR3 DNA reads TGTGCCAGCAGATACGATACCCAGCTGTTCTTC.